This TCR beta chain was recovered during a study of spatial heterogeneity in lung cancer. Overall study: Fewer alpha-chain than beta-chain sequences were consistently detected. Unique TCR and UMI combinations averaged more than ten appearances each in raw reads.

TCRdb redid the calling of the 5' RACE reads with MiXCR, one entry per CDR3 protein. The data contain about 95,000 distinct CDR3 sequences, approximately 8.9% of them singletons. Study-level points and caveats: Among blood samples, ubiquitous expanded tumor TCRs appeared more at resection than at follow-up.

V was pared by 3 bases and J by 4 bases, with 18 bases between. This CDR3 is 16 amino acids long. Noted time point: sample taken at primary tumor resection. Sequencing was performed on whole RNA extracted from tumor and nontumor lung tissue, or from frozen PBMC, and the material was left unsorted. Samples came from around 70 TRACERx patients with untreated early-stage lung cancer. A remark on this clonotype: What it recognizes is unknown.

This TCR derives from a male donor with early-stage non-small cell lung cancer. The sample consisted of PBMCs, taken at surgery. This rearrangement joins TRBV12-3 or TRBV12-4 to TRBJ1-1; D is perhaps TRBD1 (6 bases). The DNA of the CDR3 is TGTGCCAGCAGTTTCCGACAGGTCCAAAGGGGCACTGAAGCTTTCTTT. The encoded protein is CASSFRQVQRGTEAFF.